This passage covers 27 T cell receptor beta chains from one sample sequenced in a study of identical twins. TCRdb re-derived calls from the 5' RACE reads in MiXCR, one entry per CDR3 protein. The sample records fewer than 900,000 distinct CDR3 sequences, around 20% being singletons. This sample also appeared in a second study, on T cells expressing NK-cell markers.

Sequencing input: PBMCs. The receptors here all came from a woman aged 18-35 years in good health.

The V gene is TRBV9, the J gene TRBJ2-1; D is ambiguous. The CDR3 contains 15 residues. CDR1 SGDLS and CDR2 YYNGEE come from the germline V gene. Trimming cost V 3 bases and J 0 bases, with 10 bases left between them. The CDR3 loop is CASSGTISSYNEQFF. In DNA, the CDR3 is TGTGCCAGCAGCGGAACTATTAGCTCCTACAATGAGCAGTTCTTC.

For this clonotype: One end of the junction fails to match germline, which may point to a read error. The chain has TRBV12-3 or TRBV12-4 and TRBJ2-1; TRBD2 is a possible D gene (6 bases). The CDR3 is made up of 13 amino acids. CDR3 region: CAGRRAGYNEQFF. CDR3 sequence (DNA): TGTGCCGGCAGGAGGGCGGGGTACAATGAGCAGTTCTTC.

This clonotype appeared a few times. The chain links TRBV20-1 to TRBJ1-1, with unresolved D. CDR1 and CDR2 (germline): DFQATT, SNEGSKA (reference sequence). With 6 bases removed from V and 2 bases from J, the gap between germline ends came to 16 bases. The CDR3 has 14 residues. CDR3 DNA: TGCAGTGCCCCGAGGCCCAGGTTAAACACTGAAGCTTTCTTT. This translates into CSAPRPRLNTEAFF.

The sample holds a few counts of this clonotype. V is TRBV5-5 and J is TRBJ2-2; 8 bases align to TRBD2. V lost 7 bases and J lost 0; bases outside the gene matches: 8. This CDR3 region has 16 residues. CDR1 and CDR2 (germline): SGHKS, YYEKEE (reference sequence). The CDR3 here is CASRAVAGTNTGELFF. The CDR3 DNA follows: TGTGCCAGCCGAGCAGTAGCGGGAACGAACACCGGGGAGCTGTTTTTT.

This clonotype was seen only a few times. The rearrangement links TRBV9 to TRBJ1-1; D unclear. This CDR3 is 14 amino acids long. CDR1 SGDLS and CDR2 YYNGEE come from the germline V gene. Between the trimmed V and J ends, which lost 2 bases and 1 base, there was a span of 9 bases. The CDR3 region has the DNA TGTGCCAGCAGCGTCGGGGAAGCGAACACTGAAGCTTTCTTT. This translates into CASSVGEANTEAFF.

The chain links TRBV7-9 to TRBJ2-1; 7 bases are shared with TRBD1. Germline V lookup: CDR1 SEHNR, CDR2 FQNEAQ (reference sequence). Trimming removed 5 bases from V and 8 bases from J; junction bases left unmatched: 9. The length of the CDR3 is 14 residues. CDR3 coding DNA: TGTGCCAGCAGCCCGACAGGGCGGCCAGATGAGCAGTTCTTC. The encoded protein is CASSPTGRPDEQFF.

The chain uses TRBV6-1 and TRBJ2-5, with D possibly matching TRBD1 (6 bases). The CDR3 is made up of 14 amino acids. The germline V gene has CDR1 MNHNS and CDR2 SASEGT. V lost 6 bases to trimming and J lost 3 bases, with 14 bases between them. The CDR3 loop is CASSLTGTKETQYF. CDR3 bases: TGTGCCAGCAGCTTGACCGGGACAAAAGAGACCCAGTACTTC.

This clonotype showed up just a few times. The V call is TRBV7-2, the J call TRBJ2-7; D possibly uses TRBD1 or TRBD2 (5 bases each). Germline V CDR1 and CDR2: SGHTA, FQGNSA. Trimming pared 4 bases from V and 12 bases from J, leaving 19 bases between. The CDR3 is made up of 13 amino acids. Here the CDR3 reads CASSSGTGTDSYF. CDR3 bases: TGTGCCAGCAGCTCGGGTACGGGGACGGACTCGTACTTC.

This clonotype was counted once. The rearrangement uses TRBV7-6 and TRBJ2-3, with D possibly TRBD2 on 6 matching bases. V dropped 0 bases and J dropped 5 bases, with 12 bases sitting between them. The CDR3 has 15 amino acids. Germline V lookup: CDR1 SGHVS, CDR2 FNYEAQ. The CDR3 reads CASSLAQEGRDTQYF. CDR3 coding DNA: TGTGCCAGCAGCTTAGCGCAGGAGGGAAGAGATACGCAGTATTTT.

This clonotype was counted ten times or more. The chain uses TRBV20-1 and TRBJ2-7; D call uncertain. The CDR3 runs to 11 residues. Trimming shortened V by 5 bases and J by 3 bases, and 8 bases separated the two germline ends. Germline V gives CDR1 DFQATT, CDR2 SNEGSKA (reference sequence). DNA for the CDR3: TGCAGTGCTCGGAAGAACTACGAGCAGTACTTC. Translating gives CSARKNYEQYF.

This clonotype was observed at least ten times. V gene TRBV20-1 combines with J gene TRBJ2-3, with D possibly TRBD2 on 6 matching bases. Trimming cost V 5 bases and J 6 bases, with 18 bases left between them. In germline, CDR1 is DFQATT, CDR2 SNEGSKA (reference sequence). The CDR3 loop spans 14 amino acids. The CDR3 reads CSARDWTRSDTQYF. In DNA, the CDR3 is TGCAGTGCTCGGGACTGGACCCGATCCGATACGCAGTATTTT.

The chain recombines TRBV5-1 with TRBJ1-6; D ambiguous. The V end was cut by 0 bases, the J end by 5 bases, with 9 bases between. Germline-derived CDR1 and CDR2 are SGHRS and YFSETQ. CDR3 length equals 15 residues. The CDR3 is CASSLASRNNSPLHF. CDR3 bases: TGCGCCAGCAGCTTGGCCTCCAGGAATAATTCACCCCTCCACTTT.

CDR3 amino acids: CASSLSLGDYEQYF. Written as DNA, the CDR3 is TGCGCCAGCAGCTTGAGCCTCGGGGATTACGAGCAGTACTTC. The chain couples TRBV5-1 to TRBJ2-7; possible D gene TRBD2, 5 bases. CDR3 size: 14 residues. Trimming took 1 base from V and 4 from J, leaving 12 bases between them. Germline CDR1 SGHRS, CDR2 YFSETQ.

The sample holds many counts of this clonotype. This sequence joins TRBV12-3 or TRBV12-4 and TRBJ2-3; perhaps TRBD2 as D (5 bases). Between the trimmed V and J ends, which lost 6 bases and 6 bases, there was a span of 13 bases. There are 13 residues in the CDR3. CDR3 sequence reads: CASRLTNFDTQYF. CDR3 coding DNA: TGTGCCAGCAGGCTGACTAATTTCGATACGCAGTATTTT.

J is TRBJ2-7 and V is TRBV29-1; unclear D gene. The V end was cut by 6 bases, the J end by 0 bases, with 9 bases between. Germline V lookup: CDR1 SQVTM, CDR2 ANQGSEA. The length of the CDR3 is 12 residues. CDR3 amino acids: CSVGFRSYEQYF. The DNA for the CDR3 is TGCAGCGTCGGATTTCGCTCCTACGAGCAGTACTTC.

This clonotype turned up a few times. The CDR3 loop is CASSEGTTYEQYF. The CDR3 nucleotides are TGCGCCAGCAGTGAAGGGACAACCTACGAGCAGTACTTC. V is TRBV10-1 and J is TRBJ2-7; possibly TRBD1 for D (6 bases). Per the germline V gene, CDR1 is WNHNN and CDR2 is SYGVQD (reference sequence). The CDR3 sequence is 13 residues long. V gave up 3 bases and J gave up 2 bases, with 8 bases separating them.

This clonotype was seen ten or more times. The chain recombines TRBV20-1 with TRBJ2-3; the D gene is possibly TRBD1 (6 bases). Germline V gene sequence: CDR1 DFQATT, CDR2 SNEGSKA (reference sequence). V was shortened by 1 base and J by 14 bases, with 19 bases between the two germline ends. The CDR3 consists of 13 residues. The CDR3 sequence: CSARGTGPTGRYF. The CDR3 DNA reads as TGCAGTGCTAGAGGTACAGGGCCGACGGGCCGGTATTTT.

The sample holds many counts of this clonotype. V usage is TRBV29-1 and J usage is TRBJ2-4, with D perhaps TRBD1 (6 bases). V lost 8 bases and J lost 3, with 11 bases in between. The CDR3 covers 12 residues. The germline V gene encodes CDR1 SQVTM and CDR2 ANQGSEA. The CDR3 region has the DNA TGCAGCTTCCGGGACAACAAAAACATTCAGTACTTC. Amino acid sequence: CSFRDNKNIQYF.

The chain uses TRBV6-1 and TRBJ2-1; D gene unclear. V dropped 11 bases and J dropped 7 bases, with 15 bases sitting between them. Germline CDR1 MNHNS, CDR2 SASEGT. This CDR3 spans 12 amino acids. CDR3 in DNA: TGTGCCGGGCTCGGCCGGAGTAATGAGCAGTTCTTC. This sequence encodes CAGLGRSNEQFF.

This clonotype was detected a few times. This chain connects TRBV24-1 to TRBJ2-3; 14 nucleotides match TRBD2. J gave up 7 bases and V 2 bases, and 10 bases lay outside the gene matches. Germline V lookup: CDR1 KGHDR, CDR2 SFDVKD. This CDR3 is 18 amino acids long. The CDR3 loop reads CATSDYLGTSGRRNTQYF. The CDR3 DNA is TGTGCCACCAGTGATTACCTAGGGACTAGCGGGAGAAGGAATACGCAGTATTTT.

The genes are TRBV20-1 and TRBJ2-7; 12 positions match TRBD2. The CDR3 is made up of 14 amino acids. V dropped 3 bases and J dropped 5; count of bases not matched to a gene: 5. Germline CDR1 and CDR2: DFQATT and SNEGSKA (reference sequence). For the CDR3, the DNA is TGCAGTGCTAGTCCTAGCGGGAGGGTCCACGAGCAGTACTTC. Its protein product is CSASPSGRVHEQYF.

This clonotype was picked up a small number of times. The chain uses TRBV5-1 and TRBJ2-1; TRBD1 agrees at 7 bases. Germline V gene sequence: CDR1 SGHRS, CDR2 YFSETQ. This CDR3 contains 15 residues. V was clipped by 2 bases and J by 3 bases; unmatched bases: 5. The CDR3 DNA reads TGCGCCAGCAGCTTTACGACAGGGTTCTACAATGAGCAGTTCTTC. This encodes CASSFTTGFYNEQFF.

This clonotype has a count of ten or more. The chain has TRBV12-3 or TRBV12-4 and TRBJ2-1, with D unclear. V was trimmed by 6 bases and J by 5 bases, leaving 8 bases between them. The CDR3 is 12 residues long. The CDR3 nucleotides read TGTGCCAGCAGCCTCACCCACAATGAGCAGTTCTTC. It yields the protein CASSLTHNEQFF.

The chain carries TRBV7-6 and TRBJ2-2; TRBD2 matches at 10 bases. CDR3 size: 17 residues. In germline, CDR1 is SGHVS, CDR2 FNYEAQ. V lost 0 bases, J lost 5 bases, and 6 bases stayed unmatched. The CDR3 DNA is TGTGCCAGCAGCTTAGCCCCTAGCGGGAGTAGGACCGGGGAGCTGTTTTTT. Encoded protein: CASSLAPSGSRTGELFF.

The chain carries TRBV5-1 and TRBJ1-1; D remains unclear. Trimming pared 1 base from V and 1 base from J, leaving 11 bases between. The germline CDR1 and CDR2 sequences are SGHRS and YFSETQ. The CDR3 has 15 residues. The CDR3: CASSLLVSANTEAFF. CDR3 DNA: TGCGCCAGCAGCTTGTTGGTTTCGGCGAACACTGAAGCTTTCTTT.

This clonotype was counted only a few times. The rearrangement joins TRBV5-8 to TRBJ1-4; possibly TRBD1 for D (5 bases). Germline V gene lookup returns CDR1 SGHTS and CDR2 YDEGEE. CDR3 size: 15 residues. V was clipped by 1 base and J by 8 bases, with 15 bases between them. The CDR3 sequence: CASSLLQGQREKLFF. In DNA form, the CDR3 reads TGTGCCAGCAGCTTGCTGCAGGGCCAACGGGAAAAACTGTTTTTT. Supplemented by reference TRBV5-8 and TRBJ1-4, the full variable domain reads EAGVTQSPTHLIKTRGQQATLRCSPISGHTSVYWYQQALGLGLQFLLWYDEGEERNRGNFPPRFSGRQFPNYSSELNVNALELEDSALYLCASSLLQGQREKLFFGSGTQLSVL.

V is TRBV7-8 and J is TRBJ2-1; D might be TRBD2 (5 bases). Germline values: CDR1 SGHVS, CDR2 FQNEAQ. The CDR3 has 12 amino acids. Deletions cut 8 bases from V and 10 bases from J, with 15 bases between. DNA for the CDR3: TGTGCCAGCCAGAAGGGAGCGAAAGAGCAGTTCTTC. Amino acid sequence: CASQKGAKEQFF.